The rows below give T cell receptor beta chains drawn from one sample of a study of blood T cells in healthy people across ages. One entry per CDR3 protein, called by TCRdb with MiXCR from the 5' RACE reads. The sample carries around 800,000 distinct CDR3 sequences, approximately 44% recorded once. The sample comprised blood. Source of these receptors: a man between 60 and 70 years old in good health. Both conserved end residues are part of each CDR3. D genes are given only for firm matches. Only some rows state a clone size, as once, few, many or a class for expanded clones.

d_call,v_call,clone_size,j_call,cdr3_aa,cdr3_nt
TRBD2,TRBV30,-,TRBJ2-3,CAWSVYSGGGDTQYF,TGTGCCTGGAGTGTTTATAGCGGGGGCGGTGATACGCAGTATTTT
-,TRBV2,-,TRBJ1-5,CAIGRADLSNQPQHF,TGTGCCATCGGGAGGGCAGACCTTAGCAATCAGCCCCAGCATTTT
-,TRBV7-9,few,TRBJ2-3,CASSLRGSPVTDTQYF,TGTGCCAGCAGCTTAAGGGGTTCACCTGTCACAGATACGCAGTATTTT
-,TRBV20-1,-,TRBJ2-7,CSARPFYGGLTYEQYF,TGCAGTGCTAGACCCTTTTATGGGGGGCTAACCTACGAGCAGTACTTC
-,TRBV2,-,TRBJ2-4,CASSEGWENIQYF,TGTGCCAGCTCGGAGGGATGGGAAAACATTCAGTACTTC
TRBD2,TRBV7-9,-,TRBJ2-3,CAASPASGSTDTQYF,TGTGCCGCGTCGCCGGCTAGCGGGAGCACAGATACGCAGTATTTT
-,TRBV6-1,-,TRBJ1-1,CASRPPAPLANTEAFF,TGTGCCAGCAGGCCCCCAGCTCCGTTAGCGAACACTGAAGCTTTCTTT
-,TRBV27,-,TRBJ2-7,CAAGPRQGHEQYF,TGCGCAGCAGGACCCCGGCAGGGACACGAGCAGTACTTC
-,TRBV7-2,-,TRBJ2-5,CASSLSGTRIQETQYF,TGTGCCAGCAGCCTTTCGGGGACCAGGATTCAAGAGACCCAGTACTTC
TRBD2,TRBV20-1,few,TRBJ2-1,CSARARDYQFF,TGCAGTGCTAGAGCTCGGGACTATCAGTTCTTC
-,TRBV9,-,TRBJ1-2,CASSVEPQGRGYTF,TGTGCCAGCAGCGTAGAACCGCAGGGCCGCGGCTACACCTTC
-,TRBV9,-,TRBJ1-2,CASSVDGTQSRGYTF,TGTGCCAGCAGCGTAGACGGGACACAATCCCGGGGCTACACCTTC
TRBD1,TRBV7-6,few,TRBJ2-7,CASSPRGDRGPYEQYF,TGTGCCAGCAGCCCCAGAGGGGACAGGGGACCCTACGAGCAGTACTTC
-,TRBV2,many,TRBJ2-5,CASGQARSGETQYF,TGTGCCAGCGGGCAGGCCAGATCGGGGGAGACCCAGTACTTC
-,TRBV7-2,many,TRBJ2-6,CASSPLGPSGANVLTF,TGTGCCAGCAGCCCCTTGGGACCCTCTGGGGCCAACGTCCTGACTTTC
-,TRBV6-2/TRBV6-3,few,TRBJ2-3,CASSWGGDDTQYF,TGTGCCAGCAGTTGGGGGGGCGATGATACGCAGTATTTT
-,TRBV6-2/TRBV6-3,-,TRBJ2-5,CASSYAGGDRETQYF,TGTGCCAGCAGTTACGCAGGCGGGGATCGGGAGACCCAGTACTTC
-,TRBV24-1,-,TRBJ2-3,CATSDRGRGDGTDTPYF,TGTGCCACCAGTGATCGGGGTAGGGGGGACGGCACAGATACGCCGTATTTT
-,TRBV5-1,-,TRBJ2-7,CASSVDDNYEQYF,TGCGCCAGCAGCGTGGATGACAACTACGAGCAGTACTTC
TRBD1,TRBV7-9,-,TRBJ2-7,CASSRAGTVSYEQYF,TGTGCCAGCAGCCGCGCCGGGACAGTGTCCTACGAGCAGTACTTC
-,TRBV24-1,many,TRBJ1-1,CATSESGIHEAFF,TGTGCCACCAGTGAGTCAGGTATTCATGAAGCTTTCTTT
-,TRBV5-5,-,TRBJ1-2,CASSSPSGALIYGYTF,TGTGCCAGCAGCTCGCCTTCAGGGGCCTTAATTTATGGCTACACCTTC
TRBD2,TRBV4-3,few,TRBJ2-5,CASSQVAVAGGPETQYF,TGCGCCAGCAGCCAAGTCGCGGTGGCGGGGGGGCCAGAGACCCAGTACTTC
-,TRBV10-3,-,TRBJ2-1,CAAGPTDSSRGEQFF,TGTGCCGCGGGGCCGACCGACTCTTCCCGTGGGGAGCAGTTCTTC
-,TRBV6-2/TRBV6-3,-,TRBJ2-6,CTSSPMVPGQPSGANVLTF,TGTACCAGCAGTCCTATGGTCCCGGGACAACCCTCTGGGGCCAACGTCCTGACTTTC
-,TRBV25-1,few,TRBJ2-1,CASSGTTYNEQFF,TGTGCCAGCTCGGGGACCACTTACAATGAGCAGTTCTTC
-,TRBV4-1,-,TRBJ1-4,CASSQGTQATNEKLFF,TGCGCCAGCAGCCAAGGGACTCAGGCAACTAATGAAAAACTGTTTTTT
TRBD2,TRBV4-3,few,TRBJ2-3,CASSQGVGGGGTDTQYF,TGCGCCAGCAGCCAAGGGGTCGGCGGGGGAGGCACAGATACGCAGTATTTT
TRBD2,TRBV5-1,-,TRBJ2-3,CASGVQRGGDTQYF,TGCGCCAGCGGCGTACAGCGGGGGGGAGATACGCAGTATTTT
-,TRBV6-2/TRBV6-3,few,TRBJ1-2,CASTTDRAYGYTF,TGTGCCAGCACCACGGACAGAGCCTATGGCTACACCTTC
-,TRBV6-2/TRBV6-3,many,TRBJ2-7,CASRTSSYEQYF,TGTGCCAGCAGGACTAGCTCCTACGAGCAGTACTTC
TRBD1,TRBV6-2/TRBV6-3,once,TRBJ2-7,CASSYGQVSPQETRYF,TGTGCCAGCAGTTACGGACAGGTGTCTCCTCAAGAGACCCGGTACTTC
-,TRBV6-1,few,TRBJ2-5,CASSARWTPRETQYF,TGTGCCAGCAGCGCAAGGTGGACCCCAAGGGAGACCCAGTACTTC
TRBD1,TRBV12-3/TRBV12-4,few,TRBJ2-1,CASTRDRVSDEQFF,TGTGCCAGCACCCGGGACAGGGTGAGTGATGAGCAGTTCTTC
-,TRBV14,many,TRBJ2-3,CASSQAGPRLTQYF,TGTGCCAGCAGCCAAGCTGGGCCAAGACTTACGCAGTATTTT